This T cell receptor (beta chain) was recovered during a study of blood T cells in healthy people across ages. For this clonotype: Its specificity is unknown.

CDR3 length: 13 amino acids. The germline CDR1 and CDR2 sequences are SGHTA and FQGNSA. After removal of 2 bases from V and 7 bases from J, the junction contained 3 bases not matched to a gene. Primers used in a second PCR of roughly 6 to 11 cycles were a sample-barcoded 5' primer and a J-beta primer mix. MiXCR, applied by TCRdb to the 5' RACE reads, yields one record per CDR3 protein. The data show some 890,000 distinct CDR3 sequences, with 25% to 35% seen just once and 10% held by the top ten. The extraction recovered at least 6 micrograms of total RNA per sample. The study's findings and limits: Naive T cell percentage by flow cytometry tracked strongly with beta diversity.

This same sample was also taken into another study, of T cells of mothers and their children. That study adds: Per mother, over 8.5 million TCR beta CDR3 reads were obtained; per child, 2.5 million to 3.5 million. The shaping of TCR recombination output by thymic selection is similar in related and unrelated pairs.

Sequencing was performed on blood. The TCR was taken from a woman in her 40s in good health. V gene TRBV7-2 combines with J gene TRBJ1-2; 8 nucleotides match TRBD1. The CDR3 nucleotides read TGTGCCAGCAGCTTACCCGGGACAGGTGGCTACACCTTC. It codes for CASSLPGTGGYTF.